A selection of T cell receptor beta chains follows, all from one sample in a study of post-analysis software for immune sequencing data. TCRdb analysed the PCR reads with MiXCR anew, one entry per CDR3 protein. The sample consists of roughly 400,000 distinct CDR3 sequences, approximately 42% of them appearing once. The specimen was blood. The receptors come from a girl aged 2 to 10 with multiple sclerosis. CDR3s include the opening cysteine and the closing phenylalanine or tryptophan. The order of the fields is J gene, V gene, clone size, D gene, CDR3 protein, CDR3 DNA. The D gene is left open where the match is weak. For some rows the clone size is stated as once, few or many, or as a class when expanded; others skip it.

J: TRBJ2-3; V: TRBV20-1; size: .; D: .; CDR3: CSAAGGTDTQYF; DNA: TGCAGTGCAGCAGGGGGCACAGATACGCAGTATTTT
J: TRBJ2-7; V: TRBV5-1; size: .; D: .; CDR3: CASSLGLTPQVYEQYF; DNA: TGCGCCAGCAGCTTGGGACTGACTCCTCAAGTATACGAGCAGTACTTC
J: TRBJ1-6; V: TRBV7-9; size: .; D: TRBD1; CDR3: CASSFLQGDNSPLHF; DNA: TGTGCCAGCAGCTTTCTACAGGGGGATAATTCACCCCTCCACTTT
J: TRBJ2-5; V: TRBV7-2; size: few; D: .; CDR3: CASSERLGETQYF; DNA: TGTGCCAGCAGCGAAAGACTAGGAGAGACCCAGTACTTC
J: TRBJ2-5; V: TRBV6-7; size: .; D: .; CDR3: CASSRTPGLEETQYF; DNA: TGTGCCAGCAGCCGCACACCGGGACTTGAAGAGACCCAGTACTTC
J: TRBJ2-1; V: TRBV6-5; size: .; D: .; CDR3: CASSYRRRSSYNEQFF; DNA: TGTGCCAGCAGTTACAGGAGGCGGTCCTCCTACAATGAGCAGTTCTTC
J: TRBJ2-3; V: TRBV9; size: .; D: .; CDR3: CASSFGAGGDTQYF; DNA: TGTGCCAGCAGCTTCGGGGCCGGAGGGGATACGCAGTATTTT
J: TRBJ2-5; V: TRBV5-1; size: .; D: .; CDR3: CASSFLSAQYF; DNA: TGCGCCAGCAGCTTCCTTTCGGCCCAGTACTTC
J: TRBJ2-5; V: TRBV12-3/TRBV12-4; size: .; D: .; CDR3: CASSLDRMETQYF; DNA: TGTGCCAGCAGTTTGGACCGTATGGAGACCCAGTACTTC
J: TRBJ2-1; V: TRBV6-5; size: .; D: .; CDR3: CASSYRGSRSSYNEQFF; DNA: TGTGCCAGCAGTTATAGGGGCAGCAGGAGCTCCTACAATGAGCAGTTCTTC
J: TRBJ2-5; V: TRBV3-1; size: .; D: .; CDR3: CASNQGEETQYF; DNA: TGTGCCAGCAACCAAGGGGAGGAGACCCAGTACTTC
J: TRBJ1-1; V: TRBV12-3/TRBV12-4; size: .; D: .; CDR3: CASRSEMNTEAFF; DNA: TGTGCCAGCCGTAGCGAGATGAACACTGAAGCTTTCTTT
J: TRBJ1-2; V: TRBV28; size: .; D: .; CDR3: CASSARMGKWADGYTF; DNA: TGTGCCAGCAGTGCCCGCATGGGGAAGTGGGCCGATGGCTACACCTTC